This TCR beta chain was obtained from a study of T cell changes during pregnancy in multiple sclerosis. Profiled with immunoSEQ multiplex PCR; TCRdb holds only in-frame clones, not every one. The sample holds 70,000 to 100,000 clones; about 94% are singletons and the top ten take 1.3% to 1.5%. Germline loops: CDR1 LNHNV, CDR2 YYDKDF (reference sequence). Germline trimming cut 1 base from V and 1 base from J; bases unmatched to any gene: 9. This CDR3 is built from 17 residues. This TCR derives from a female donor in good health, enrolled as a control in a pregnancy study. This chain connects TRBV15 to TRBJ2-5; TRBD1 matches at 7 bases. The sequencing here drew on peripheral blood, taken in the third trimester of pregnancy. CDR3 protein: CATSRGQGQYFQETQYF. In DNA, the CDR3 is TGTGCCACCAGCAGAGGTCAGGGACAGTACTTCCAAGAGACCCAGTACTTC.